The 24 T cell receptor beta chains presented below share a single source sample, sequenced in a study of blood T cell repertoires in COVID-19 (dated by TCRdb to 2019 to 2021). Library method: the immunoSEQ multiplex PCR assay. TCRdb took this table from immuneACCESS and kept in-frame rearrangements with V and J called. Such tables lack part of the clones; where checked against another copy, unresolved V genes explain under half of the gap, and the rest is unexplained. For this sample the table gives some 180,000 clones, of which around 89% were detected only once. Roughly 2% of the sample goes to the ten largest clones. Sequencing input: peripheral blood. Receptors were obtained from a man over 45 who had recovered from COVID-19.

V and J are TRBV7-2 and TRBJ1-5, with D unresolved. V lost 4 bases to trimming and J lost 6 bases, with 10 bases between them. This CDR3 comprises 13 residues. CDR1 and CDR2 from the germline V gene are SGHTA and FQGNSA. The CDR3 spells CASSSVIGQPQHF. CDR3 coding DNA: TGTGCCAGCAGCTCTGTTATCGGTCAGCCCCAGCATTTT. The complete variable domain, with remaining parts taken from reference TRBV7-2 and TRBJ1-5, reads GAGVSQSPSNKVTEKGKDVELRCDPISGHTALYWYRQSLGQGLEFLIYFQGNSAPDKSGLPSDRFSAERTGGSVSTLTIQRTQQEDSAVYLCASSSVIGQPQHFGDGTRLSIL.

This chain joins TRBV2 and TRBJ1-6; weak D call: TRBD1 (5 bases). Germline CDR1 is SNHLY and CDR2 is FYNNEI. This CDR3 comprises 16 residues. V lost 6 bases and J lost 6, with 18 bases in between. The CDR3 DNA reads as TGTGCCAGCAGCCAAAGGGCGGGACGGAGTAATTCACCCCTCCACTTT. It encodes CASSQRAGRSNSPLHF.

The DNA of the CDR3 is TGTGCCAGCAGCTCCCAGGCGTTTGTCTACAATGAGCAGTTCTTC. Translation: CASSSQAFVYNEQFF. This chain joins TRBV3-1 (or the pseudogene TRBV3-2) and TRBJ2-1; no firm D call. CDR1 is LGHDT, CDR2 YNNKEL, per germline (reference sequence). V lost 5 bases and J lost 3, with 14 bases in between. The CDR3 contains 15 residues.

The V gene is TRBV28, the J gene TRBJ1-1; D unresolved. The CDR3 loop spans 14 amino acids. V lost 5 bases and J 7 bases, leaving 17 bases between the germline ends. Germline V gives CDR1 MDHEN, CDR2 SYDVKM. This chain's CDR3 is CASSPQGGPLEAFF. In nucleotides, the CDR3 is TGTGCCAGCAGTCCGCAAGGCGGCCCCCTTGAAGCTTTCTTT. The variable domain in full, completed from reference TRBV28 and TRBJ1-1, reads DVKVTQSSRYLVKRTGEKVFLECVQDMDHENMFWYRQDPGLGLRLIYFSYDVKMKEKGDIPEGYSVSREKKERFSLILESASTNQTSMYLCASSPQGGPLEAFFGQGTRLTVV.

This clone showed up just once. The chain uses TRBV5-6 and TRBJ2-7; D possibly corresponds to TRBD1 (7 bases). CDR1 and CDR2 (germline): SGHDT, YYEEEE. V was shortened by 4 bases and J by 1 base, with 9 bases between the two germline ends. The CDR3 extends over 13 amino acids. The CDR3 nucleotides are TGTGCCAGCAGCGCGGGACAGTCCTACGAGCAGTACTTC. Protein: CASSAGQSYEQYF.

This clone showed up just once. This chain uses TRBV5-1 with TRBJ2-3, with a tentative D call TRBD1 (6 bases). Deletions cut 0 bases from V and 4 bases from J, with 9 bases between. Per germline, CDR1 SGHRS and CDR2 YFSETQ. The CDR3 has 14 amino acids. The CDR3 loop reads CASSLGTVADTQYF. DNA of the CDR3: TGCGCCAGCAGCTTGGGGACAGTTGCAGATACGCAGTATTTT.

This sequence joins TRBV5-4 and TRBJ2-3; the match to TRBD2 covers 7 bases. Per the germline V gene, CDR1 is SGHNT and CDR2 is YYREEE (reference sequence). The CDR3 is 16 residues long. The V segment lost 3 bases and the J segment 2 bases; nucleotides outside the gene matches: 9. The CDR3 region is CASSSRSSGLTDTQYF. CDR3 DNA sequence: TGTGCCAGCAGCTCGAGGTCTAGCGGACTCACAGATACGCAGTATTTT.

This chain links TRBV7-8 with TRBJ1-5; TRBD1 might be the D (6 bases). The CDR3 is 19 residues long. Germline V gene lookup returns CDR1 SGHVS and CDR2 FQNEAQ. Trimming cost V 5 bases and J 0 bases, with 23 bases left between them. The CDR3 DNA follows: TGTGCCAGCAGCACATCCTCCACCCAGGGGCGATATAGCAATCAGCCCCAGCATTTT. Translation gives CASSTSSTQGRYSNQPQHF. Looking up the rest from reference TRBV7-8 and TRBJ1-5 gives the full variable domain: GAGVSQSPRYKVAKRGQDVALRCDPISGHVSLFWYQQALGQGPEFLTYFQNEAQLDKSGLPSDRFFAERPEGSVSTLKIQRTQQEDSAVYLCASSTSSTQGRYSNQPQHFGDGTRLSIL.

This clone is a singleton in its sample. This sequence joins TRBV27 and TRBJ2-4, with a possible D match to TRBD1 (6 bases). CDR3 length: 15 residues. Looked up from germline, CDR1 is MNHEY and CDR2 is SMNVEV (reference sequence). V was shortened by 5 bases and J by 4 bases, with 15 bases between the two germline ends. CDR3 nucleotide sequence: TGTGCCAGCAGTCCTTCGGACAGCCGTAAAAACATTCAGTACTTC. Amino acid sequence: CASSPSDSRKNIQYF.

The CDR3 coding sequence is TGTGCCAGCAGCGTAGGAGCCGGACAGGCCCGGGATTCACCCCTCCACTTT. Amino acid sequence: CASSVGAGQARDSPLHF. This chain links TRBV9 with TRBJ1-6; 7 nucleotides line up with TRBD1. Germline trimming cut 0 bases from V and 8 bases from J; bases unmatched to any gene: 11. The CDR3 has 17 amino acids. Per the germline V gene, CDR1 is SGDLS and CDR2 is YYNGEE.

The V gene is TRBV30, the J gene TRBJ1-2; unclear D gene. Trimming left V 0 bases short and J 4 bases short, with 6 bases between. Germline assignment: CDR1 GTSNPN and CDR2 SVGIG (reference sequence). The length of the CDR3 is 12 residues. The CDR3 loop is CAWSVSVYGYTF. For the CDR3, the DNA is TGTGCCTGGAGTGTCTCAGTCTATGGCTACACCTTC. Full variable domain (outside the CDR3, taken from reference TRBV30 and TRBJ1-2): SQTIHQWPATLVQPVGSPLSLECTVEGTSNPNLYWYRQAAGRGLQLLFYSVGIGQISSEVPQNLSASRPQDRQFILSSKKLLLSDSGFYLCAWSVSVYGYTFGSGTRLTVV.

CDR3 DNA: TGTGCCAGCAGCCGCGAGGGCCAAGAGACCCAGTACTTC. It specifies CASSREGQETQYF. V gene TRBV5-5 combines with J gene TRBJ2-5, with D possibly TRBD2 on 5 matching bases. The germline CDR1 and CDR2 sequences are SGHKS and YYEKEE (reference sequence). The CDR3 is 13 residues long. V was shortened by 4 bases and J by 1 base, with 8 bases between the two germline ends. Full variable domain (missing parts from reference TRBV5-5 and TRBJ2-5): DAGVTQSPTHLIKTRGQQVTLRCSPISGHKSVSWYQQVLGQGPQFIFQYYEKEERGRGNFPDRFSARQFPNYSSELNVNALLLGDSALYLCASSREGQETQYFGPGTRLLVL.

A single count supports this clone. The rearrangement links TRBV6-2 or TRBV6-3 to TRBJ2-3, with 16 bases fitting TRBD2. J was trimmed by 5 bases and V by 6 bases; bases with no gene match: 5. The length of the CDR3 is 16 residues. Germline V lookup: CDR1 MNHEY, CDR2 SVGEGT. DNA of the CDR3: TGTGCCAGCAGCACGGGACTAGCGGGAGGGCGAGATACGCAGTATTTT. This gives the protein CASSTGLAGGRDTQYF.

The chain employs TRBV5-1 and TRBJ2-7, with 8 bases identical to TRBD1. CDR3 size: 15 residues. Germline-derived CDR1 and CDR2 are SGHRS and YFSETQ. The trim removed 7 bases at V and 0 bases at J, leaving 9 bases unmatched. CDR3 in amino acids: CASQTVTGASYEQYF. The CDR3 DNA follows: TGCGCCAGCCAAACAGTGACAGGGGCCTCCTACGAGCAGTACTTC.

This sequence joins TRBV7-9 and TRBJ2-2; weak D call: TRBD2 (5 bases). Trimming stripped 5 bases from V and 4 bases from J, with 8 bases between. Germline CDR1 reads SEHNR; CDR2 reads FQNEAQ (reference sequence). This CDR3 has 13 amino acids. The CDR3 nucleotides are TGTGCCAGCAGCAATGAGGGCACCGGGGAGCTGTTTTTT. This codes for CASSNEGTGELFF.

The V gene is TRBV5-8, the J gene TRBJ2-3, with D possibly matching TRBD2 (5 bases). This CDR3 spans 12 amino acids. Germline values: CDR1 SGHTS, CDR2 YDEGEE. V was cut by 3 bases and J by 7 bases, with 9 bases left in between. CDR3 DNA sequence: TGTGCCAGCAGCTCCCCGGGGTATACGCAGTATTTT. Translating gives CASSSPGYTQYF.

The genes are TRBV7-2 and TRBJ2-2, with 11 bases matching TRBD2. The germline V gene encodes CDR1 SGHTA and CDR2 FQGNSA. After removal of 5 bases from V and 5 bases from J, the junction contained 7 bases not matched to a gene. The CDR3 loop spans 16 amino acids. CDR3 sequence (DNA): TGTGCCAGCAGCGCAACTAGCGGGAGAAGTACCGGGGAGCTGTTTTTT. Its protein is CASSATSGRSTGELFF.

V gene TRBV2 combines with J gene TRBJ2-1, with D unclear. The germline CDR1 and CDR2 sequences are SNHLY and FYNNEI. Trimming removed 10 bases at V and 7 bases at J, with 2 bases between. The CDR3 has 8 residues. CDR3 bases: TGTGCCACGAATGAGCAGTTCTTC. This sequence encodes CATNEQFF.

V usage is TRBV3-1 (or the pseudogene TRBV3-2) and J usage is TRBJ2-7; 14 bases fit TRBD2. The germline V gene encodes CDR1 LGHDT and CDR2 YNNKEL (reference sequence). The CDR3 has 16 amino acids. With 4 bases clipped from V and 5 bases from J, the junction kept 7 bases outside the gene matches. The CDR3 loop reads CASSPGLAGARDEQYF. CDR3 bases: TGTGCCAGCAGCCCGGGACTAGCGGGAGCCAGGGACGAGCAGTACTTC.

V is TRBV19 and J is TRBJ1-1; 7 bases fit TRBD1. V dropped 5 bases and J dropped 0; count of bases not matched to a gene: 6. CDR1 is LNHDA and CDR2 is SQIVND in the germline V gene (reference sequence). The CDR3 has 15 residues. CDR3 in amino acids: CASSPRTGLNTEAFF. The CDR3 nucleotides read TGTGCCAGTAGTCCACGGACAGGCCTGAACACTGAAGCTTTCTTT.

The rearrangement joins TRBV5-1 to TRBJ2-6; D is perhaps TRBD1 (5 bases). The germline gives CDR1 SGHRS, CDR2 YFSETQ. The CDR3 is made up of 18 amino acids. The ends were cut back, 1 base at V and 0 bases at J, with 14 bases in the middle. In nucleotides, the CDR3 is TGCGCCAGCAGCTTGTTCCAGGGCGGAAACTCTGGGGCCAACGTCCTGACTTTC. The encoded protein is CASSLFQGGNSGANVLTF.

This chain links TRBV29-1 with TRBJ2-5, with a tentative D call TRBD2 (5 bases). The CDR3 consists of 13 residues. Per the germline V gene, CDR1 is SQVTM and CDR2 is ANQGSEA. The CDR3 spells CSVRRGLGETQYF. In DNA form, the CDR3 reads TGCAGTGTGAGACGGGGTTTAGGGGAGACCCAGTACTTC.

V is TRBV5-1 and J is TRBJ2-2, with 9 bases lining up with TRBD1. The CDR3 totals 14 residues. Germline trimming cut 4 bases from V and 7 bases from J; bases unmatched to any gene: 5. Looked up from germline, CDR1 is SGHRS and CDR2 is YFSETQ. CDR3 sequence: CASSEGQGHGELFF. Written as DNA, the CDR3 is TGCGCCAGCAGCGAAGGACAGGGGCACGGGGAGCTGTTTTTT.

This clone was detected only a few times. The V call is TRBV7-2, the J call TRBJ2-3, with TRBD1 matching 7 bases. The V segment lost 3 bases and the J segment 3 bases; nucleotides outside the gene matches: 3. The germline V gene has CDR1 SGHTA and CDR2 FQGNSA. This CDR3 has 14 amino acids. The CDR3 coding sequence is TGTGCCAGCAGCTTGGGACAGCCGACAGATACGCAGTATTTT. Translated, it gives CASSLGQPTDTQYF.